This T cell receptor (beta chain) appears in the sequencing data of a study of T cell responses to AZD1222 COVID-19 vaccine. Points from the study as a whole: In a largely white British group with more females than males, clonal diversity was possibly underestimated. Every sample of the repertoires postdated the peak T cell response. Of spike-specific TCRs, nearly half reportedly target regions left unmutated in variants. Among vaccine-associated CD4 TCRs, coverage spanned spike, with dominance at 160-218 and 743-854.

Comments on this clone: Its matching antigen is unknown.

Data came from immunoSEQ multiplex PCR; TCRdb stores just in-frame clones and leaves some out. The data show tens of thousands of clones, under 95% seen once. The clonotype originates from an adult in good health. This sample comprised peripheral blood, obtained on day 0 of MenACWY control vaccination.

In nucleotides, the CDR3 is TGTGCCAGCAGCTTAGCACAGGGGGCGTCAGATACGCAGTATTTT. Its translation is CASSLAQGASDTQYF. The gene calls are TRBV7-8 and TRBJ2-3, with 9 nucleotides matching TRBD1. Trimming at V came to 0 bases and at J to 4 bases, leaving 2 bases not matched to a gene. CDR1 is SGHVS, CDR2 FQNEAQ, per germline. The CDR3 runs 15 residues.